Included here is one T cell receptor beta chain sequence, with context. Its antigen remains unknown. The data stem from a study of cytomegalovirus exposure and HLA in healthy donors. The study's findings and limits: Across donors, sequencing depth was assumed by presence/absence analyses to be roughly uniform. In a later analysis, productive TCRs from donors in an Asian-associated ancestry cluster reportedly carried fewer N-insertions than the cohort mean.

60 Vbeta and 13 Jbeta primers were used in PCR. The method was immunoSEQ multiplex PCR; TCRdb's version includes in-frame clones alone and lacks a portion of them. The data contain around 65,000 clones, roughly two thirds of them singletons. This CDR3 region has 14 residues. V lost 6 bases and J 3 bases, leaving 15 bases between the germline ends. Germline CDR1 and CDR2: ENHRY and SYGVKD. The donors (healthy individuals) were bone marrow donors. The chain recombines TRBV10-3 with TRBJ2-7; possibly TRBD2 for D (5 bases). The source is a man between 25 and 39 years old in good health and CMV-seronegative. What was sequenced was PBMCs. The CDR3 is CAISKDGLNYEQYF. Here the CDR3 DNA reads TGTGCCATCAGCAAGGACGGACTGAACTACGAGCAGTACTTC.